The TCR beta chain under discussion was sequenced for a study of T-cell reconstitution after alpha-beta-depleted transplantation in children. A library of TCRbeta sequences, prepared with unique molecular identifiers, was generated. TCRdb analysed the PCR reads with MiXCR anew, one entry per CDR3 protein. Here the sample spans just under 350,000 distinct CDR3 sequences, roughly 17% being singletons. Findings and limits, study-wide: After transplant, high TCRbeta diversity at day 60 in some patients arose from surviving recipient T cells and thymic progenitors. From newly produced T cells came most of the T-cell counts and diversity one year after transplant. In patients about two months after transplant, alpha-beta T cells reportedly arose from several hundred expanded graft clones.

This clonotype was recorded many times. Antigen unknown. The germline V gene has CDR1 SGHTA and CDR2 FQGNSA. V shed 1 base, J shed 2 bases, and the junction held 7 bases outside the gene matches. The CDR3 sequence is 16 residues long. The V and J genes are TRBV7-2 and TRBJ2-7, with 8 bases that match TRBD2. The receptor was derived from a male patient aged 2 to 9 who had a stem cell transplant for acute lymphoblastic leukemia, so the T cells may come from the graft donor. The input for sequencing was PBMCs, mostly from graft donor cells, taken 360 days after TCRalphabeta/CD19-depleted stem cell transplant. The CDR3 nucleotides read TGTGCCAGCAGCTTAGGCTTGGCGGGAGGAACCTACGAGCAGTACTTC. Translated, it gives CASSLGLAGGTYEQYF.